The rows below give T cell receptor beta chains drawn from one sample of a study of T cells in Graves' hyperthyroidism and ophthalmopathy. TCRdb re-derived calls from the multiplex PCR reads in MiXCR, one entry per CDR3 protein. The sample yields nearly 600,000 distinct CDR3 sequences, over 12% seen once. Sequencing input: blood. These receptors originate from a young woman with Graves' ophthalmopathy. Each CDR3 is given without its conserved first and last residue. Each record gives: CDR3 length, V gene, CDR3 protein.

9 | TRBV28 | ASSPNSPLH
16 | TRBV7-3 | ASSPDGTSGSSYNEQF
12 | TRBV29-1 | SVASGVRGNEQF
15 | TRBV9 | ASSVEMVQGPYNEQF
11 | TRBV28 | ASSLPFLGTIY
12 | TRBV27 | ASSWTTHTDTQY
11 | TRBV29-1 | SVERQGKETQY
14 | TRBV9 | ASTLGGGTSYNEQF
13 | TRBV29-1 | SVAAGGGGNTEAF
13 | TRBV6-2/TRBV6-3 | ASSTGQGANEKLF
12 | TRBV27 | ASRPTESYTEAF
12 | TRBV20-1 | SARGGLMNTEAF
13 | TRBV10-3 | AISVTGDVNSPLH
12 | TRBV2 | ASSMDRVNQPQH
12 | TRBV3-1 | ASKSGTSTDTQY
13 | TRBV27 | ASSSFRTGSPPLH
13 | TRBV2 | ASSPQPTRRTEAF
12 | TRBV28 | ASTAGDSTDTQY
9 | TRBV27 | ASRTGWEQY
13 | TRBV28 | ASRPGHLRSYEQY
12 | TRBV29-1 | SVKGGGGNQPQH
12 | TRBV4-1 | ASSQGVPGETQY